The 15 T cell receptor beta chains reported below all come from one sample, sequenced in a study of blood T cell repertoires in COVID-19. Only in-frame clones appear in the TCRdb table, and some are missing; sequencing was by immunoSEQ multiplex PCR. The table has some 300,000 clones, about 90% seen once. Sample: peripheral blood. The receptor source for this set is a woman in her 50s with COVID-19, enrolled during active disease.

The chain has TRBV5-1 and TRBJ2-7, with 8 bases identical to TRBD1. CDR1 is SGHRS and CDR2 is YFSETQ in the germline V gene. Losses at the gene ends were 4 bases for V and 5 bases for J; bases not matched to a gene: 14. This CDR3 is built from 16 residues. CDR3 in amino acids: CASSLPRTGSLNEQYF. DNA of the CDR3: TGCGCCAGCAGCCTACCCAGGACAGGGAGTCTGAACGAGCAGTACTTC.

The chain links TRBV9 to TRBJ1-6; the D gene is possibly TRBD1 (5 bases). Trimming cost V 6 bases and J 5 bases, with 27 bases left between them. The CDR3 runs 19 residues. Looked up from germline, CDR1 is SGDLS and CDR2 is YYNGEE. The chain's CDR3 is CASKVPDSLGFGNNSPLHF. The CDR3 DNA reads TGTGCCAGCAAAGTCCCAGACAGTCTGGGGTTCGGAAATAATTCACCCCTCCACTTT.

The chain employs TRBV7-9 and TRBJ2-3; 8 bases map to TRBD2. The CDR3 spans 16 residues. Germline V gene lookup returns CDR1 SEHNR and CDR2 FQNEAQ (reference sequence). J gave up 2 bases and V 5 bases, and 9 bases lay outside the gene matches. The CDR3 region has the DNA TGTGCCAGCAGCCCTCGGACTAGCCGAAACACAGATACGCAGTATTTT. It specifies CASSPRTSRNTDTQYF.

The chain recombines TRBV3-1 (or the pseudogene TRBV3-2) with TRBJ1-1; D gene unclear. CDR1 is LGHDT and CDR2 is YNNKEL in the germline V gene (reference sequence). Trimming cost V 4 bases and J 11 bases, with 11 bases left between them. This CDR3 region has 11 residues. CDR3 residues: CASSLAGGAFF. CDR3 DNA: TGTGCCAGCAGCCTGGCAGGTGGGGCTTTCTTT.

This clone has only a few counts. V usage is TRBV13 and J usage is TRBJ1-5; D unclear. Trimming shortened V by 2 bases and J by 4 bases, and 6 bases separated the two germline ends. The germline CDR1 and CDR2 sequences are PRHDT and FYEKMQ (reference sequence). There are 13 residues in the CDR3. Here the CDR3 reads CASSLTRNQPQHF. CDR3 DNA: TGTGCCAGCAGCTTAACGAGGAATCAGCCCCAGCATTTT.

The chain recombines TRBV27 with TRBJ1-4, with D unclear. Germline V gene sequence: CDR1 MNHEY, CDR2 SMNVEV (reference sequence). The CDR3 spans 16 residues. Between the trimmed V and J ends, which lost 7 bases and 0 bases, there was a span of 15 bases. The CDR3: CASTLRPGATNEKLFF. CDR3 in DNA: TGTGCCAGCACCCTTCGGCCGGGTGCAACTAATGAAAAACTGTTTTTT.

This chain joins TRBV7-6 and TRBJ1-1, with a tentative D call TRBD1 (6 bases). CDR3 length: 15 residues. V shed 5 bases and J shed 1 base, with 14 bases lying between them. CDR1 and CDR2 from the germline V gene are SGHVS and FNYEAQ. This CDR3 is CASSPGGGRNTEAFF. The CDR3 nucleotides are TGTGCCAGCAGCCCCGGGGGGGGCAGGAACACTGAAGCTTTCTTT. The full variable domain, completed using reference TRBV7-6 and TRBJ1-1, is GAGVSQSPRYKVTKRGQDVALRCDPISGHVSLYWYRQALGQGPEFLTYFNYEAQQDKSGLPNDRFSAERPEGSISTLTIQRTEQRDSAMYRCASSPGGGRNTEAFFGQGTRLTVV.

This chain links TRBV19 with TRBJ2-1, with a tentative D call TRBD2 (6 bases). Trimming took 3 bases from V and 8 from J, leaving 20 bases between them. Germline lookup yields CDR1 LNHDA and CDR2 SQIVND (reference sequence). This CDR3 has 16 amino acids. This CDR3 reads CASSIPGGPQGYEQFF. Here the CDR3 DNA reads TGTGCCAGTAGTATTCCCGGGGGTCCCCAAGGATATGAGCAGTTCTTC.

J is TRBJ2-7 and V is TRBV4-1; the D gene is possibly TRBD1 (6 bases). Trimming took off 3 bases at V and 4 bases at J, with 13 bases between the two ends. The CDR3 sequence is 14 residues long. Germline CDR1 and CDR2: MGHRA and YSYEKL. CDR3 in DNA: TGCGCCAGCAGCCACACAGCAGGGGCATACGAGCAGTACTTC. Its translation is CASSHTAGAYEQYF.

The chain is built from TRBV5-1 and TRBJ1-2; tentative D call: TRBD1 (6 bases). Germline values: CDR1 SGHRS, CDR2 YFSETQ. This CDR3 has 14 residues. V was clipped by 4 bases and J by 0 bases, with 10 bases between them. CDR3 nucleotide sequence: TGCGCCAGCAGCCCCGGACAGACTAACTATGGCTACACCTTC. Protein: CASSPGQTNYGYTF.

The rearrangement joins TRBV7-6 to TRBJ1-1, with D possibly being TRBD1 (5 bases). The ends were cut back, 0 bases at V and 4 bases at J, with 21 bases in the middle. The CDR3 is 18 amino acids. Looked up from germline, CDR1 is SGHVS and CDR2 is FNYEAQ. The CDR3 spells CASSLAQYVEFRGTEAFF. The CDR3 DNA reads TGTGCCAGCAGCTTAGCTCAATATGTAGAGTTTAGGGGCACTGAAGCTTTCTTT.

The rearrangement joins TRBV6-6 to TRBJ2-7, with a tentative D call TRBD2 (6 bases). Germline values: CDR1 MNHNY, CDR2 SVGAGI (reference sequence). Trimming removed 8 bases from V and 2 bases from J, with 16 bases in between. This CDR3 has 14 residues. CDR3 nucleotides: TGTGCCAGCGGTCACTGGGACTCCGCCTACGAGCAGTACTTC. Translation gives CASGHWDSAYEQYF.

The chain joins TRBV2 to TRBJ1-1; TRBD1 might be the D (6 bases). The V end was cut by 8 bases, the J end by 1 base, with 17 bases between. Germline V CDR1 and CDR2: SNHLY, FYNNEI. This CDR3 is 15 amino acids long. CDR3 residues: CASRKSGVTNTEAFF. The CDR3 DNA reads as TGTGCCAGCCGCAAATCAGGGGTGACGAACACTGAAGCTTTCTTT.

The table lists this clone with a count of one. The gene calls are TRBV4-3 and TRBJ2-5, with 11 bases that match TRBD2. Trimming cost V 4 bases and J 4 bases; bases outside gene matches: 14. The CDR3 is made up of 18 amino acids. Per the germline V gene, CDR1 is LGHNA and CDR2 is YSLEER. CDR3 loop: CASSPDRVLAGDGETQYF. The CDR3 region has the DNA TGCGCCAGCAGCCCGGATCGGGTACTAGCGGGAGACGGAGAGACCCAGTACTTC.

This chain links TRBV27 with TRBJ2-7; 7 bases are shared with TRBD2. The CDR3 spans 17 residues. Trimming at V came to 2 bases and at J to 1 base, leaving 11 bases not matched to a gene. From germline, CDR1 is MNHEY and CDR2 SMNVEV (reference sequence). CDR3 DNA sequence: TGTGCCAGCAGTTTACTGGGAACTAGCGTAAGGTCCTACGAGCAGTACTTC. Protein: CASSLLGTSVRSYEQYF.